Listed here are 15 T cell receptor beta chains from one sample, sequenced in a study of blood T cell repertoires in COVID-19. Produced via immunoSEQ multiplex PCR; TCRdb's table is partial and in-frame only. The data hold around 120,000 clones, with under 80% observed a single time. The specimen sequenced was peripheral blood. The receptor set was obtained from a man between 65 and 80 years old with acute or convalescent COVID-19.

The rearrangement joins TRBV7-2 to TRBJ2-1; 7 nucleotides align to TRBD2. The CDR3 is made up of 14 amino acids. CDR1 and CDR2 (germline): SGHTA, FQGNSA. The ends lost 1 base at V and 9 bases at J; junction bases unmatched: 6. CDR3 nucleotides: TGTGCCAGCAGCTTAGGTTTGCGGGGGACTGAGCAGTTCTTC. It translates to CASSLGLRGTEQFF.

The chain combines TRBV10-3 with TRBJ1-2; tentative D call: TRBD1 (5 bases). With 10 bases removed from V and 5 bases from J, the gap between germline ends came to 14 bases. This CDR3 comprises 12 residues. CDR1 and CDR2 from the germline V gene are ENHRY and SYGVKD. CDR3 amino acids: CATTDSLYGYTF. CDR3 nucleotide sequence: TGTGCCACCACCGACAGCCTATATGGCTACACCTTC.

The chain joins TRBV9 to TRBJ1-3; a weak D match, TRBD1 (6 bases). CDR1 and CDR2 (germline): SGDLS, YYNGEE. The V and J ends lost 4 bases and 4 bases respectively, with 9 bases between them. The CDR3 loop spans 13 amino acids. Here the CDR3 DNA reads TGTGCCAGCAGCCGTCAGGGGGGAAACACCATATATTTT. It codes for CASSRQGGNTIYF.

This chain connects TRBV7-7 to TRBJ1-1; TRBD1 matches 9 bases. The CDR3 spans 16 residues. Trimming at V came to 5 bases and at J to 4 bases, leaving 11 bases not matched to a gene. CDR1 is SSHAT, CDR2 FNYEAQ, per germline (reference sequence). The CDR3 DNA follows: TGTGCCAGCAGCCCCCGACCCCTGACAGGGGGCACTGAAGCTTTCTTT. It codes for CASSPRPLTGGTEAFF.

The chain carries TRBV7-9 and TRBJ1-2, with no clear D. V was shortened by 4 bases and J by 4 bases, with 4 bases between the two germline ends. CDR3 length: 11 residues. CDR1 and CDR2 (germline): SEHNR, FQNEAQ (reference sequence). As DNA, the CDR3 is TGTGCCAGCAGCTCCTTCTATGGCTACACCTTC. Protein: CASSSFYGYTF.

CDR3 sequence: CASSLTGNEQFF. CDR3 sequence (DNA): TGCGCCAGCAGCTTGACAGGGAATGAGCAGTTCTTC. The rearrangement links TRBV5-1 to TRBJ2-1, with D maybe TRBD1 (6 bases). The CDR3 contains 12 residues. Trimming took 1 base from V and 7 from J, leaving 6 bases between them. Germline lookup yields CDR1 SGHRS and CDR2 YFSETQ.

V usage is TRBV6-6 and J usage is TRBJ1-6, with D possibly TRBD1 on 5 matching bases. V gave up 0 bases and J gave up 0 bases, with 6 bases separating them. The CDR3 is 16 residues long. Germline V gene sequence: CDR1 MNHNY, CDR2 SVGAGI (reference sequence). The CDR3 DNA sequence: TGTGCCAGCAGTTACTCAACAGGCTCCTATAATTCACCCCTCCACTTT. Its translation is CASSYSTGSYNSPLHF.

J is TRBJ1-1 and V is TRBV5-1; TRBD1 is a possible D gene (6 bases). The V end was cut by 3 bases, the J end by 6 bases, with 12 bases between. This CDR3 has 13 amino acids. Germline CDR1 is SGHRS and CDR2 is YFSETQ. The CDR3 region has the DNA TGCGCCAGCAGCTCACAGGGAAGTGCTGAAGCTTTCTTT. It codes for CASSSQGSAEAFF.

This sequence joins TRBV7-9 and TRBJ2-5, with TRBD2 identical over 13 bases. The germline V gene encodes CDR1 SEHNR and CDR2 FQNEAQ (reference sequence). Trimming cost V 6 bases and J 3 bases; bases outside gene matches: 7. This CDR3 is 16 amino acids long. The CDR3 is CASSSWTSGGKETQYF. The CDR3 bases are TGTGCCAGCAGTTCTTGGACTAGCGGGGGAAAAGAGACCCAGTACTTC.

The chain joins TRBV7-8 to TRBJ1-3; D is possibly TRBD1 (5 bases). With 2 bases removed from V and 0 bases from J, the gap between germline ends came to 17 bases. Germline V gives CDR1 SGHVS, CDR2 FQNEAQ. The CDR3 totals 18 residues. The CDR3 here is CASSLMGVTGSSGNTIYF. The CDR3 DNA sequence: TGTGCCAGCAGCTTAATGGGTGTTACAGGTAGCTCTGGAAACACCATATATTTT.

This clone occurred once. The chain recombines TRBV7-9 with TRBJ2-1; 10 nucleotides agree with TRBD2. Germline values: CDR1 SEHNR, CDR2 FQNEAQ (reference sequence). The CDR3 is made up of 16 amino acids. The V and J ends lost 3 bases and 7 bases, in that order; junction bases with no gene match: 9. In DNA form, the CDR3 reads TGTGCCAGCAGCTTGTCGCTAGCGGGGGCAATAAATGAGCAGTTCTTC. Amino acids: CASSLSLAGAINEQFF.

The chain combines TRBV23-1 with TRBJ2-5, with 8 bases matching TRBD1. TRBV23-1 qualifies as an ORF whose function is uncertain. This CDR3 contains 14 residues. With 3 bases clipped from V and 5 bases from J, the junction kept 5 bases outside the gene matches. CDR3 protein: CASSQRTGRETQYF. The CDR3 bases are TGCGCCAGCAGTCAGCGGACAGGGCGGGAGACCCAGTACTTC.

The chain couples TRBV9 to TRBJ1-5; 9 positions agree with TRBD1. The CDR3 consists of 14 residues. V lost 4 bases and J lost 6; bases outside the gene matches: 5. The germline CDR1 and CDR2 sequences are SGDLS and YYNGEE. The CDR3 here is CASSLDRGGQPQHF. DNA of the CDR3: TGTGCCAGCAGCCTGGACAGGGGAGGTCAGCCCCAGCATTTT.

The chain employs TRBV5-1 and TRBJ1-2, with 9 nucleotides matching TRBD1. CDR1 SGHRS and CDR2 YFSETQ come from the germline V gene. V shed 6 bases and J 1 base; nucleotides not matched to a gene: 10. This CDR3 is built from 16 residues. The CDR3 nucleotides are TGCGCCAGCATACCCGGGACAGGGATGCATAACTATGGCTACACCTTC. Translated: CASIPGTGMHNYGYTF.

This chain links TRBV10-3 with TRBJ1-1; 7 bases agree with TRBD1. The CDR3 loop spans 13 amino acids. The ends lost 11 bases at V and 7 bases at J; junction bases unmatched: 13. Per germline, CDR1 ENHRY and CDR2 SYGVKD. The DNA of the CDR3 is TGTGCCTCCACCGGGACAGCCCGGGGTGAAGCTTTCTTT. Translating gives CASTGTARGEAFF.